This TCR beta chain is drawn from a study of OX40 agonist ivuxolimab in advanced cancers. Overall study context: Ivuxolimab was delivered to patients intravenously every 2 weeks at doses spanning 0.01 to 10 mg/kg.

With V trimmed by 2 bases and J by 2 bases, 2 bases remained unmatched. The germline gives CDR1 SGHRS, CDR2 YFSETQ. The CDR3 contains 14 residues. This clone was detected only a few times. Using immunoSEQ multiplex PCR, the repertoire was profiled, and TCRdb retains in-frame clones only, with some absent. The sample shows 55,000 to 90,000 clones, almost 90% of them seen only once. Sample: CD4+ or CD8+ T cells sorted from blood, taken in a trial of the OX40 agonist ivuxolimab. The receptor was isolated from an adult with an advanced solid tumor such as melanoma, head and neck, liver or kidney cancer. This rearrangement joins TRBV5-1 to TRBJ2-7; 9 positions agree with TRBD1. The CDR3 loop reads CASSFRDRAYEQYF. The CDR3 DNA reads TGCGCCAGCAGCTTCCGGGACAGGGCCTACGAGCAGTACTTC.